The T cell receptor (beta chain) described here comes from a study of OX40 agonist ivuxolimab in advanced cancers. Study-level information: Dose-escalation patients were diagnosed with hepatocellular carcinoma, melanoma, renal cell cancer or head and neck cancer. Findings and limits, study-wide: Low normalized T-cell clonal expansion was also seen in some nonresponders.

On this clone itself: Its antigen remains unknown.

This CDR3 is 12 amino acids long. Germline-derived CDR1 and CDR2 are GTSNPN and SVGIG (reference sequence). Trimming cost V 7 bases and J 4 bases, with 10 bases left between them. TCRdb's table, derived via immunoSEQ multiplex PCR, lists solely in-frame clones and lacks some. There are about 78,000 clones in the sample; 85% to 95% occur only once, and approximately 3% lies in the top ten. Patients had blood sampled at baseline and again on cycle 4 day 1 and cycle 7 day 1. The chain is built from TRBV30 and TRBJ1-4; D unresolved. The sample consisted of CD4+ or CD8+ T cells sorted from blood, taken in a trial of the OX40 agonist ivuxolimab. The receptor comes from an adult with an advanced solid tumor such as melanoma, head and neck, liver or kidney cancer. Here the CDR3 DNA reads TGTGCCTCCCGGCGTGGTAATGAAAAACTGTTTTTT. This gives the protein CASRRGNEKLFF.